The 6 T cell receptor beta chains listed next were all sequenced from one sample in a study of OX40 agonist ivuxolimab in advanced cancers. Profiled with immunoSEQ multiplex PCR; TCRdb holds only in-frame clones, not every one. Counted here are 65,000 to 70,000 clones, over 60% occurring once; the ten biggest clones make up 2% to 2.5%. Material: CD4+ or CD8+ T cells sorted from blood, obtained in a trial of the OX40 agonist ivuxolimab. The receptor set was obtained from an adult with an advanced solid tumor such as melanoma, head and neck, liver or kidney cancer.

The V and J genes are TRBV10-3 and TRBJ1-2, with D maybe TRBD1 (6 bases). The CDR3 extends over 12 amino acids. Per germline, CDR1 ENHRY and CDR2 SYGVKD. V was clipped by 9 bases and J by 6 bases, with 14 bases between them. Here the CDR3 reads CAISARQDGYTF. CDR3 nucleotide sequence: TGTGCCATTTCGGCCAGACAGGATGGCTACACCTTC.

The chain uses TRBV15 and TRBJ2-3; 8 bases map to TRBD2. Germline V gene lookup returns CDR1 LNHNV and CDR2 YYDKDF (reference sequence). J lost 0 bases, V lost 3 bases, and 8 bases had no gene match. This CDR3 contains 17 residues. As DNA, the CDR3 is TGTGCCACCAGCAGTAGGTTAGCGGGGCCTAGCACAGATACGCAGTATTTT. Its protein is CATSSRLAGPSTDTQYF.

V usage is TRBV6-1 and J usage is TRBJ2-5; TRBD2 matches at 12 bases. Germline CDR1 reads MNHNS; CDR2 reads SASEGT. The CDR3 runs to 14 residues. J gave up 5 bases and V 7 bases, and 5 bases lay outside the gene matches. CDR3 in amino acids: CASTPGLAGETQYF. DNA for the CDR3: TGTGCCAGCACCCCTGGACTAGCGGGGGAGACCCAGTACTTC.

This clone was seen a few times. The DNA for the CDR3 is TGTGCCAGCAGCTCGCGACTAGGAATATCCACCGGGGAGCTGTTTTTT. This codes for CASSSRLGISTGELFF. V and J are TRBV5-4 and TRBJ2-2; D might be TRBD2 (6 bases). The CDR3 covers 16 residues. Trimming removed 3 bases at V and 4 bases at J, with 16 bases between. Germline V lookup: CDR1 SGHNT, CDR2 YYREEE (reference sequence). Based on the CDR3 plus reference TRBV5-4 and TRBJ2-2, the full variable domain is ETGVTQSPTHLIKTRGQQVTLRCSSQSGHNTVSWYQQALGQGPQFIFQYYREEENGRGNFPPRFSGLQFPNYSSELNVNALELDDSALYLCASSSRLGISTGELFFGEGSRLTVL.

V is TRBV6-6 and J is TRBJ1-4; D gene uncertain. The ends were cut back, 6 bases at V and 8 bases at J, with 16 bases in the middle. Germline V lookup: CDR1 MNHNY, CDR2 SVGAGI (reference sequence). The CDR3 length is 14 residues. As DNA, the CDR3 is TGTGCCAGCAGCCCCCTAAGGGTTACGGAAAAACTGTTTTTT. Translating it yields CASSPLRVTEKLFF.

V is TRBV19 and J is TRBJ2-4; D possibly corresponds to TRBD1 (7 bases). CDR3 length: 15 amino acids. V was shortened by 7 bases and J by 1 base, with 14 bases between the two germline ends. Germline V gene sequence: CDR1 LNHDA, CDR2 SQIVND (reference sequence). The DNA of the CDR3 is TGTGCCAGTAAAGGAGGGGGCCGGGCCAAAAACATTCAGTACTTC. Translating gives CASKGGGRAKNIQYF. Based on the CDR3 plus reference TRBV19 and TRBJ2-4, the full variable domain is DGGITQSPKYLFRKEGQNVTLSCEQNLNHDAMYWYRQDPGQGLRLIYYSQIVNDFQKGDIAEGYSVSREKKESFPLTVTSAQKNPTAFYLCASKGGGRAKNIQYFGAGTRLSVL.